Presented here are 6 T cell receptor beta chains from one specimen sequenced in a study of post-analysis software for immune sequencing data. Their cognate antigens are unknown. Study-wide results and limits: There were roughly five TRBV segments more frequent in patients than controls, and TRBV5-6, TRBV5-1 and TRBV20-1 were among them.

Tagging with unique molecular identifiers was a feature of the TCR beta cDNA libraries. TCRdb passed the PCR reads through MiXCR, listing each CDR3 protein once. The repertoire has about 540,000 distinct CDR3 sequences, around a third of them found once; the top ten carry approximately 6%. Sequencing input: blood. The receptors here all came from a girl aged 2 to 17 with multiple sclerosis.

The sample holds many counts of this clonotype. The V and J genes are TRBV6-4 and TRBJ2-1; 8 nucleotides agree with TRBD1. The V gene end was trimmed by 7 bases and the J gene end by 9 bases; junction bases not matched to a gene: 11. From germline, CDR1 is MRHNA and CDR2 SNTAGT. The CDR3 covers 14 residues. The DNA of the CDR3 is TGTGCCAGCACTACCCAACCGGGACAGGTTGAGCAGTTCTTC. It encodes CASTTQPGQVEQFF.

This clonotype was detected a few times. The chain joins TRBV4-1 to TRBJ2-5; D may be TRBD1 or TRBD2 (5 bases each). The assigned J gene may be wrong: the sequence end matches TRBJ2-4 better. The CDR3 runs 15 residues. Germline assignment: CDR1 MGHRA and CDR2 YSYEKL. CDR3 in amino acids: CASSQTELGGNIQYF. The CDR3 DNA follows: TGCGCCAGCAGCCAAACCGAACTTGGGGGAAACATTCAGTACTTC.

This clonotype was observed at least ten times. This chain uses TRBV4-1 with TRBJ2-3; weak D call: TRBD2 (6 bases). The V gene lost 1 base and the J gene lost 2 bases, with 28 bases spanning the gap. Germline values: CDR1 MGHRA, CDR2 YSYEKL. There are 21 residues in the CDR3. As DNA, the CDR3 is TGCGCCAGCAGCCAAGGAGCCCCGCGGGGACCCTCGGTCCTCACCACAGATACGCAGTATTTT. This gives the protein CASSQGAPRGPSVLTTDTQYF.

The chain is built from TRBV27 and TRBJ2-3, with no clear D. The CDR3 is 13 residues long. CDR1 is MNHEY, CDR2 SMNVEV, per germline (reference sequence). The V gene lost 7 bases and the J gene lost 2 bases, with 10 bases spanning the gap. The CDR3: CASIATFTDTQYF. The CDR3 DNA reads TGTGCCAGCATAGCTACCTTCACAGATACGCAGTATTTT.

This clonotype has just a few counts. This chain connects TRBV2 to TRBJ2-5, with D possibly matching TRBD2 (6 bases). This CDR3 is 14 amino acids long. Germline loops: CDR1 SNHLY, CDR2 FYNNEI. V was trimmed by 6 bases and J by 4 bases, leaving 15 bases between them. The CDR3 sequence is CASRGSGAGETQYF. The CDR3 DNA sequence: TGTGCCAGCAGGGGGAGCGGAGCGGGAGAGACCCAGTACTTC.

This clonotype occurred a few times. This rearrangement joins TRBV4-1 to TRBJ1-5; maybe TRBD1 (6 bases). V dropped 3 bases and J dropped 2 bases, with 14 bases sitting between them. The CDR3 totals 16 residues. Germline assignment: CDR1 MGHRA and CDR2 YSYEKL. The CDR3 reads CASSQGGRVGNQPQHF. The CDR3 DNA sequence: TGCGCCAGCAGCCAGGGGGGCAGGGTGGGCAATCAGCCCCAGCATTTT.